The clone carrying this T cell receptor beta chain came up a few times. Clones were read by immunoSEQ multiplex PCR, and TCRdb kept only the in-frame ones, dropping some. Of about 9,600 clones in the sample, around 85% were seen once. This CDR3 comprises 12 residues. Germline V gives CDR1 SQVTM, CDR2 ANQGSEA. The data originate from a study of STAT5B mutations in CD4+ large granular lymphocyte leukemia. The J gene is TRBJ1-1, the V gene TRBV29-1, with D tentatively TRBD1 (5 bases). The source material was PBMCs. This TCR derives from a man aged 60-69 years with CD4+ T-cell large granular lymphocyte leukemia. The CDR3 loop reads CSASGGKGEAFF. As DNA, the CDR3 is TGCAGTGCGTCGGGGGGAAAGGGTGAAGCTTTCTTT.